Included here is one T cell receptor beta chain sequence, with context. Its antigen remains unknown. At one end, the junction sequence differs from germline, possibly due to a read error. The CDR3 sequence is 17 residues long. Germline-derived CDR1 and CDR2 are SGHRS and YFSETQ. Flow cytometry had shown expanded CD8+CD57+ cells in the patients chosen for sequencing. Severe acquired aplastic anemia was diagnosed in all patients. The study profiled TCR beta VDJ and CDR3 using genomic DNA as template. TCRdb itself ran the reads through MiXCR, one entry per CDR3 protein. The table records under 350,000 distinct CDR3 sequences, 56% of them present only once. The record originates from a study of CD8+CD57+ T cells in acquired aplastic anemia. General study results and limits: No significant difference in CD8+ Simpson's diversity was found between patients and controls.

The origin of this receptor is a human donor with aplastic anemia. The sequenced material came from sorted CD4+, CD8+, or CD8+CD57+ T cells (not recorded which) from PBMCs. This chain joins TRBV5-1 and TRBJ2-1, with 8 bases that match TRBD2. The CDR3 sequence is CASSQEGSGSSIDEQFF. In DNA form, the CDR3 reads TGTGCCAGCAGCCAGGAGGGGAGCGGGAGTTCGATCGATGAGCAGTTCTTC.